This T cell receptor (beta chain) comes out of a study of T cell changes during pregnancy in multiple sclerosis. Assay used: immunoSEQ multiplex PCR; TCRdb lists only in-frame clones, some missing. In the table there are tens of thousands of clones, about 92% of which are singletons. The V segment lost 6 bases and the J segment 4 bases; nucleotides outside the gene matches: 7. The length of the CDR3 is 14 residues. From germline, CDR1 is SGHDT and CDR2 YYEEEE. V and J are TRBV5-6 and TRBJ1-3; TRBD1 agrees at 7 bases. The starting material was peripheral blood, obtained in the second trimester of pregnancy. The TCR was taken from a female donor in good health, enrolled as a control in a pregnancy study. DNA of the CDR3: TGTGCCAGCATCCTACAGGGGTCAGGAAACACCATATATTTT. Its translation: CASILQGSGNTIYF.